This TCR beta chain originates from a study of post-analysis software for immune sequencing data. Broader study findings: When patients were compared with controls, 4 or 5 TRBV segments were more frequent, TRBV5-6, TRBV5-1 and TRBV20-1 among them. Samples sharing a preparation batch grouped tightly together when assessed by F measure.

Remarks on this clonotype: What it binds is unknown.

Unique molecular identifiers featured in each of the TCR beta cDNA libraries. TCRdb reprocessed the PCR reads with MiXCR, giving one entry per CDR3 protein. The sample carries around 770,000 distinct CDR3 sequences, about 45% recorded once. In germline, CDR1 is MNHEY, CDR2 SVGAGI. This CDR3 contains 14 residues. Trimming removed 2 bases at V and 6 bases at J, with 13 bases between. This chain uses TRBV6-5 with TRBJ1-2, with D maybe TRBD1 (6 bases). This sequence originates from a girl aged 10 to 17 with multiple sclerosis. Sample: blood. CDR3 protein: CASSYGGASDGYTF. Here the CDR3 DNA reads TGTGCCAGCAGTTACGGGGGGGCGAGCGATGGCTACACCTTC.